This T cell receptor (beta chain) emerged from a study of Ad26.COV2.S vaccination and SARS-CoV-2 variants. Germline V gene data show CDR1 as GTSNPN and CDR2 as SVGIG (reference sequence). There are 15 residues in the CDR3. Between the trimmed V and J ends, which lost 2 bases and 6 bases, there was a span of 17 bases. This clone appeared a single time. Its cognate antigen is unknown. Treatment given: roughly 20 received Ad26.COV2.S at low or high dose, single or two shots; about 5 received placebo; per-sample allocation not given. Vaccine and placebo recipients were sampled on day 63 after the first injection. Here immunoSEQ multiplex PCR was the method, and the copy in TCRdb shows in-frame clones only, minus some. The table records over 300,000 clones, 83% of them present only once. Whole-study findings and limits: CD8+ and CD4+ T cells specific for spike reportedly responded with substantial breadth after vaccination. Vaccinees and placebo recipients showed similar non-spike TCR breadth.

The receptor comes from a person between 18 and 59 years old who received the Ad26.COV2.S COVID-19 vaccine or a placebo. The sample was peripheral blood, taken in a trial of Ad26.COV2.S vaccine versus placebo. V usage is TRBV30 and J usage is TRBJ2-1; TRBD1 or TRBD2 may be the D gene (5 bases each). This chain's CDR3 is CAWSKGTSKTNEQFF. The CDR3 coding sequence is TGTGCCTGGAGTAAGGGGACCTCTAAAACCAATGAGCAGTTCTTC.